Listed below are T cell receptor beta chains from one sample, sequenced in a study of glioma-infiltrating T cells. TCRdb redid the calling of the multiplex PCR reads with MiXCR, one entry per CDR3 protein. Of 100,000 to 150,000 distinct CDR3 sequences in the sample, 23% were seen once. Sequenced input: glioma tissue, nonneoplastic brain tissue, or PBMCs (not recorded which). These receptors were obtained from a human donor with low-grade glioma or glioblastoma, undergoing nonglioma brain surgery, or in good health (not recorded which). Both conserved end residues are part of each CDR3. The D gene is left open where the match is weak. Clone size, where shown, is once, few, many, or a class for clones that have expanded.

J,D,size,V,DNA,CDR3
TRBJ2-1,.,.,TRBV29-1,TGCAGCGTTGAAGATTGGTCGCTAGCGAGGGCCAATGAGCAGTTCTTC,CSVEDWSLARANEQFF
TRBJ2-2,.,.,TRBV5-1,TGCGCCAGCAGCGTCGGGACACAGAACACCGGGGAGCTGTTTTTT,CASSVGTQNTGELFF
TRBJ2-3,.,many,TRBV7-9,TGTGCCAGCAGCTTAAGGGGGGCAGATACGCAGTATTTT,CASSLRGADTQYF
TRBJ1-5,.,few,TRBV12-3/TRBV12-4,TGTGCCAGCAGTTTATTAGACAGCAATCAGCCCCAGCATTTT,CASSLLDSNQPQHF
TRBJ1-1,.,many,TRBV4-3,TGCGCCAGCAGCCAAGATCCGACGGGGGGGACTGAAGCTTTCTTT,CASSQDPTGGTEAFF
TRBJ2-3,.,many,TRBV25-1,TGTGCCAGCAGTGAAGCGGAGCGCCGACGGGATACGCAGTATTTT,CASSEAERRRDTQYF
TRBJ2-3,.,.,TRBV13,TGTGCCAGCAGCGTACAGGGAACCCCAGATACGCAGTATTTT,CASSVQGTPDTQYF
TRBJ2-1,TRBD2,many,TRBV11-2,TGTGCCAGCAGCTTGGGTAGCGGGAGTCATGAGCAGTTCTTC,CASSLGSGSHEQFF
TRBJ2-5,TRBD1,many,TRBV19,TGTGCCAGTAGTCGGGACAGGACTCAAGAGACCCAGTACTTC,CASSRDRTQETQYF
TRBJ2-2,.,.,TRBV12-3/TRBV12-4,TGTGCCAGCAGTTCGGGCCCGACCGGGGAGCTGTTTTTT,CASSSGPTGELFF
TRBJ2-7,.,few,TRBV30,TGTGCCTGGTCACTGGGGACGGTAATCTACGAGCAGTACTTC,CAWSLGTVIYEQYF
TRBJ2-7,.,many,TRBV7-9,TGTGCCAGCAGCTTAACGGGGAACTCCTACGAGCAGTACTTC,CASSLTGNSYEQYF
TRBJ2-3,.,many,TRBV15,TGTGCCACCAGCAGAGATCTGGGGGCTAGCACAGATACGCAGTATTTT,CATSRDLGASTDTQYF